Reported below is one T cell receptor beta chain. The data derive from a study of blood T cell repertoires in COVID-19. Study as a whole: There were acute and convalescent COVID-19 samples, and they came from the United States, Italy and Spain. Sources were T cells, B-cell-depleted T cells, or PBMCs; the material itself was cDNA or gDNA.

In the original processing: Cell counts per sample came from amplifying reference gene primers. This table comes from immunoSEQ multiplex PCR, and its TCRdb copy is limited to in-frame clones, with some not included. V and J calls and clone size are given by that table; D and trimming were obtained from the DNA. Of 200,000 to 250,000 clones in the sample, roughly 88% were seen once. The clonotype was recovered from a man aged 30-40 years who had recovered from COVID-19. The specimen sequenced was peripheral blood.

This chain's CDR3 is CASSQSSTMAYEQYF. In nucleotides, the CDR3 is TGTGCCAGCAGCCAATCGAGTACGATGGCCTACGAGCAGTACTTC. The rearrangement links TRBV4-2 to TRBJ2-7; D unresolved. The CDR3 sequence is 15 residues long. Trimming pared 2 bases from V and 2 bases from J, leaving 13 bases between. The germline CDR1 and CDR2 sequences are LGHNA and YNFKEQ.